Below are 13 T cell receptor beta chains sequenced from a single sample in a study of lymphopenia after photon versus proton radiotherapy. Libraries were prepared by immunoSEQ multiplex PCR; TCRdb keeps only in-frame clonotypes and omits some of them. The profile shows 25,000 to 30,000 clones, about 86% of them singletons. The sample consisted of peripheral blood, taken from a patient treated with proton-based radiotherapy. The receptors originated from a woman aged 55-69 years with cholangiocarcinoma. Some clones in this sample may be carry-over from other donors' samples.

The rearrangement joins TRBV27 to TRBJ2-1; TRBD1 matches at 8 bases. The junction had 9 bases not matched to a gene; V was cut back by 6 bases and J by 2 bases. The length of the CDR3 is 16 residues. Germline lookup yields CDR1 MNHEY and CDR2 SMNVEV (reference sequence). In nucleotides, the CDR3 is TGTGCCAGCAGCCCCATTGGACAGGGAGCCTACAATGAGCAGTTCTTC. Translation: CASSPIGQGAYNEQFF.

The chain couples TRBV7-8 to TRBJ2-7, with D possibly matching TRBD1 (5 bases). Per germline, CDR1 SGHVS and CDR2 FQNEAQ. Trimming left V 5 bases short and J 0 bases short, with 14 bases between. The CDR3 contains 15 residues. CDR3 residues: CASSIRGSISYEQYF. As DNA, the CDR3 is TGTGCCAGCAGCATAAGGGGATCGATCTCCTACGAGCAGTACTTC.

The rearrangement joins TRBV27 to TRBJ2-3, with D tentatively TRBD1 or TRBD2 (5 bases each). V was shortened by 11 bases and J by 1 base, with 16 bases between the two germline ends. This CDR3 region has 14 residues. Germline V lookup: CDR1 MNHEY, CDR2 SMNVEV (reference sequence). The CDR3 is CASRRDPRTDTQYF. The CDR3 DNA reads as TGTGCCTCCCGAAGGGACCCACGCACAGATACGCAGTATTTT.

The rearrangement links TRBV7-2 to TRBJ1-5; a weak D match, TRBD1 (6 bases). Germline V gives CDR1 SGHTA, CDR2 FQGNSA. Trimming took 3 bases from V and 0 from J, leaving 12 bases between them. This CDR3 comprises 16 residues. CDR3 residues: CASSLGTLFSNQPQHF. CDR3 DNA sequence: TGTGCCAGCAGCTTGGGGACACTCTTTAGCAATCAGCCCCAGCATTTT.

This clone was picked up one time. CDR3 loop: CATSRPSPGEQFF. CDR3 in DNA: TGTGCCACCAGCAGACCCTCTCCTGGTGAGCAGTTCTTC. The chain joins TRBV15 to TRBJ2-1, with D uncertain. This CDR3 is built from 13 residues. V lost 2 bases, J lost 9 bases, and 11 bases lay in between. Germline CDR1 and CDR2: LNHNV and YYDKDF (reference sequence).

The chain employs TRBV19 and TRBJ2-3, with D possibly being TRBD2 (5 bases). The CDR3 is 17 residues long. Germline V gives CDR1 LNHDA, CDR2 SQIVND (reference sequence). V was shortened by 5 bases and J by 0 bases, with 18 bases between the two germline ends. CDR3 sequence: CASSAPIGKGSTDTQYF. In nucleotides, the CDR3 is TGTGCCAGTAGTGCCCCTATCGGGAAAGGTAGCACAGATACGCAGTATTTT.

The V call is TRBV11-2, the J call TRBJ1-1; weak D call: TRBD1 (5 bases). Between the trimmed V and J ends, which lost 5 bases and 6 bases, there was a span of 19 bases. The CDR3 covers 15 residues. CDR1 is SGHAT, CDR2 FQNNGV, per germline. CDR3 DNA: TGTGCCAGCAGCCGATTAGAGGGAGGGGACGCTGAAGCTTTCTTT. This encodes CASSRLEGGDAEAFF. Filled out from reference TRBV11-2 and TRBJ1-1, the complete variable domain reads EAGVAQSPRYKIIEKRQSVAFWCNPISGHATLYWYQQILGQGPKLLIQFQNNGVVDDSQLPKDRFSAERLKGVDSTLKIQPAKLEDSAVYLCASSRLEGGDAEAFFGQGTRLTVV.

V and J are TRBV30 and TRBJ1-2; 9 nucleotides match TRBD1. This CDR3 contains 14 residues. The J segment lost 11 bases and the V segment lost 0 bases, leaving 10 bases of the junction unmatched. CDR1 is GTSNPN and CDR2 is SVGIG in the germline V gene (reference sequence). The CDR3 coding sequence is TGTGCCTGGAGTGTAAGGCCGGGACAGGGAGCGTACACCTTC. Its protein product is CAWSVRPGQGAYTF. The full variable domain, its missing parts supplied by reference TRBV30 and TRBJ1-2, is SQTIHQWPATLVQPVGSPLSLECTVEGTSNPNLYWYRQAAGRGLQLLFYSVGIGQISSEVPQNLSASRPQDRQFILSSKKLLLSDSGFYLCAWSVRPGQGAYTFGSGTRLTVV.

This clone was seen only once. V gene TRBV7-2 combines with J gene TRBJ1-5; possible D gene TRBD1, 5 bases. Germline lookup yields CDR1 SGHTA and CDR2 FQGNSA. The CDR3 has 15 amino acids. Trimming removed 1 base from V and 4 bases from J, with 11 bases in between. Here the CDR3 reads CASSLVQVINQPQHF. The DNA of the CDR3 is TGTGCCAGCAGCTTAGTACAGGTTATTAATCAGCCCCAGCATTTT.

This chain links TRBV7-9 with TRBJ1-2; D unresolved. The germline V gene has CDR1 SEHNR and CDR2 FQNEAQ (reference sequence). V lost 5 bases and J lost 4, with 20 bases in between. The CDR3 length is 16 residues. CDR3 protein: CASSKAAGVEIYGYTF. The CDR3 bases are TGTGCCAGCAGCAAGGCCGCTGGAGTAGAGATCTATGGCTACACCTTC. Complete variable domain (other parts from reference TRBV7-9 and TRBJ1-2): DTGVSQNPRHKITKRGQNVTFRCDPISEHNRLYWYRQTLGQGPEFLTYFQNEAQLEKSRLLSDRFSAERPKGSFSTLEIQRTEQGDSAMYLCASSKAAGVEIYGYTFGSGTRLTVV.

The rearrangement links TRBV27 to TRBJ2-5; D possibly corresponds to TRBD2 (6 bases). Germline V lookup: CDR1 MNHEY, CDR2 SMNVEV (reference sequence). The V end was cut by 3 bases, the J end by 5 bases, with 10 bases between. This CDR3 has 13 residues. The CDR3 reads CASSFGGMETQYF. The CDR3 DNA is TGTGCCAGCAGTTTTGGGGGGATGGAGACCCAGTACTTC.

The chain uses TRBV7-8 and TRBJ1-4; TRBD1 matches at 9 bases. With V trimmed by 4 bases and J by 8 bases, 8 bases remained unmatched. The CDR3 length is 15 residues. Germline lookup yields CDR1 SGHVS and CDR2 FQNEAQ. CDR3 sequence (DNA): TGTGCCAGCAGCTCACAGGGGGCCCTAGAAGAAAAACTGTTTTTT. Translating it yields CASSSQGALEEKLFF.

The chain combines TRBV7-2 with TRBJ2-7; D possibly matches TRBD1 or TRBD2 (5 bases each). The CDR3 is made up of 15 amino acids. The germline V gene has CDR1 SGHTA and CDR2 FQGNSA. Trimming took 8 bases from V and 2 from J, leaving 19 bases between them. The CDR3 protein is CASRGRAAPTYEQYF. CDR3 coding DNA: TGTGCCAGCCGGGGCCGGGCCGCACCAACCTACGAGCAGTACTTC.